These 17 T cell receptor beta chains were all obtained from the same sample, sequenced in a study of blood T cell repertoires in COVID-19. Only in-frame clones appear in the TCRdb table, and some are missing; sequencing was by immunoSEQ multiplex PCR. The sample records 200,000 to 250,000 clones, about 90% being singletons. Source material: PBMCs or T cells enriched from blood (not recorded which). These receptors were obtained from a man aged 25-45 years who had been exposed to COVID-19.

This chain joins TRBV6-5 and TRBJ1-2; a weak D match, TRBD1 (5 bases). The CDR3 loop spans 14 amino acids. V lost 6 bases and J 4 bases, leaving 15 bases between the germline ends. In germline, CDR1 is MNHEY, CDR2 SVGAGI. The CDR3 DNA reads as TGTGCCAGCAGCCCGCCGGGGGGTCCCTATGGCTACACCTTC. It yields the protein CASSPPGGPYGYTF.

The chain combines TRBV6-1 with TRBJ2-7; D unresolved. Germline V gene lookup returns CDR1 MNHNS and CDR2 SASEGT. The germline V and J ends were trimmed by 1 base and 0 bases, with 10 bases remaining between them. This CDR3 is 15 amino acids long. The CDR3 nucleotides are TGTGCCAGCAGTGAAGTTGCAGGAAGCTCCTACGAGCAGTACTTC. Translation gives CASSEVAGSSYEQYF.

The gene calls are TRBV13 and TRBJ2-3; 10 nucleotides match TRBD2. Germline CDR1 reads PRHDT; CDR2 reads FYEKMQ (reference sequence). The CDR3 sequence is 15 residues long. The V gene end was trimmed by 5 bases and the J gene end by 6 bases; junction bases not matched to a gene: 8. The CDR3 nucleotides read TGTGCCAGCAGCCCAGGAGCGGGGGGGGCCGATACGCAGTATTTT. It encodes CASSPGAGGADTQYF.

The table lists this clone with a count of one. The CDR3 sequence: CASSPKRQGTNYGYTF. The CDR3 nucleotides read TGTGCCAGCAGCCCTAAACGACAGGGAACTAACTATGGCTACACCTTC. This chain links TRBV4-2 with TRBJ1-2, with 7 bases fitting TRBD1. V gave up 4 bases and J gave up 0 bases; unmatched junction bases: 8. The germline V gene encodes CDR1 LGHNA and CDR2 YNFKEQ. The CDR3 runs 16 residues.

The chain couples TRBV5-4 to TRBJ2-7; D is ambiguous. Germline V CDR1 and CDR2: SGHNT, YYREEE (reference sequence). V dropped 3 bases and J dropped 4 bases, with 8 bases sitting between them. The CDR3 covers 12 residues. CDR3 DNA: TGTGCCAGCAGCTCTAGTGAGTACGAGCAGTACTTC. This encodes CASSSSEYEQYF.

This clone was seen more than once but under ten times. This chain uses TRBV7-6 with TRBJ2-5; tentatively, D is TRBD1 (7 bases). Germline V CDR1 and CDR2: SGHVS, FNYEAQ. This CDR3 has 16 amino acids. Trimming took off 5 bases at V and 1 base at J, with 17 bases between the two ends. The CDR3 region has the DNA TGTGCCAGCAGCGCCGGGGGACAGCCAAGCCAAGAGACCCAGTACTTC. Its translation is CASSAGGQPSQETQYF.

The chain uses TRBV2 and TRBJ2-3, with 11 bases identical to TRBD2. Germline V gene sequence: CDR1 SNHLY, CDR2 FYNNEI. The CDR3 consists of 14 residues. Unmatched junction bases numbered 7, after V lost 5 bases and J lost 9 bases. This CDR3 is CASSLSGGARTQYF. The CDR3 DNA follows: TGTGCCAGCAGTCTTAGCGGGGGGGCCAGGACGCAGTATTTT.

Note on this clone: Sequence at one end of the junction differs from germline and may be a read error. The chain carries TRBV5-6 and TRBJ2-7, with D possibly being TRBD2 (6 bases). The CDR3 length is 12 residues. Germline-derived CDR1 and CDR2 are SGHDT and YYEEEE. The CDR3 spells CASSLGAGPEFF. The CDR3 nucleotides are TGTGCCAGCAGCTTGGGGGCGGGGCCTGAGTTTTTC.

This clone appeared a single time. The genes are TRBV30 and TRBJ2-3, with D maybe TRBD2 (6 bases). The V gene's germline CDR1 is GTSNPN and CDR2 SVGIG (reference sequence). The CDR3 is 16 residues long. Trimming left V 4 bases short and J 1 base short, with 18 bases between. CDR3 DNA: TGTGCCTGGATTCCCCTTGTTACGGGGGGCACAGATACGCAGTATTTT. Amino acid sequence: CAWIPLVTGGTDTQYF.

This chain connects TRBV27 to TRBJ2-1, with 8 bases lining up with TRBD2. Germline values: CDR1 MNHEY, CDR2 SMNVEV (reference sequence). The CDR3 consists of 14 residues. V lost 4 bases to trimming and J lost 2 bases; unmatched junction nucleotides: 1. CDR3 amino acids: CASSSGLAYNEQFF. DNA for the CDR3: TGTGCCAGCAGTTCGGGACTAGCCTACAATGAGCAGTTCTTC.

The J gene is TRBJ1-1, the V gene TRBV27; D gene unclear. The CDR3 spans 13 residues. Trimming shortened V by 5 bases and J by 1 base, and 8 bases separated the two germline ends. CDR1 and CDR2 (germline): MNHEY, SMNVEV (reference sequence). CDR3 sequence reads: CASSEIANTEAFF. CDR3 DNA: TGTGCCAGCAGTGAGATCGCGAACACTGAAGCTTTCTTT.

This chain links TRBV15 with TRBJ2-1, with 7 bases lining up with TRBD2. Germline lookup yields CDR1 LNHNV and CDR2 YYDKDF (reference sequence). CDR3 size: 15 residues. Trimming removed 1 base from V and 4 bases from J; junction bases left unmatched: 4. The CDR3 sequence: CATSRGEGRYNEQFF. CDR3 nucleotides: TGTGCCACCAGCAGAGGGGAGGGGCGATACAATGAGCAGTTCTTC.

As for this clone: Other DNA sequences in the sample encode the same CDR3. The chain uses TRBV2 and TRBJ1-1; 8 bases are shared with TRBD1. Germline trimming cut 6 bases from V and 1 base from J; bases unmatched to any gene: 4. This CDR3 comprises 14 residues. Germline assignment: CDR1 SNHLY and CDR2 FYNNEI. DNA of the CDR3: TGTGCCAGCAGGGAACAGGGGGGGAACACTGAAGCTTTCTTT. Protein sequence: CASREQGGNTEAFF.

The gene calls are TRBV4-3 and TRBJ2-1; D remains ambiguous. From germline, CDR1 is LGHNA and CDR2 YSLEER. The CDR3 loop spans 16 amino acids. V dropped 0 bases and J dropped 2 bases, with 11 bases sitting between them. The CDR3 bases are TGCGCCAGCAGCCAAGATGGAGCAGTGGCCTACAATGAGCAGTTCTTC. This codes for CASSQDGAVAYNEQFF.

CDR3 sequence reads: CASSGRGYTQYF. CDR3 coding DNA: TGCGCCAGCAGCGGGCGGGGGTATACGCAGTATTTT. The chain combines TRBV4-1 with TRBJ2-3; TRBD2 agrees at 7 bases. Germline-derived CDR1 and CDR2 are MGHRA and YSYEKL. After removal of 5 bases from V and 7 bases from J, the junction contained 3 bases not matched to a gene. CDR3 size: 12 residues.

The rearrangement joins TRBV25-1 to TRBJ2-2, with TRBD2 matching over 7 bases. Germline V lookup: CDR1 MGHDK, CDR2 SYGVNS. The CDR3 consists of 14 residues. With 6 bases clipped from V and 4 bases from J, the junction kept 5 bases outside the gene matches. The CDR3 protein is CASSFAGVTGELFF. The CDR3 DNA reads TGTGCCAGCAGCTTTGCGGGGGTCACCGGGGAGCTGTTTTTT.

The V call is TRBV7-8, the J call TRBJ1-4, with no clear D. V gave up 4 bases and J gave up 10 bases, with 28 bases separating them. Germline V lookup: CDR1 SGHVS, CDR2 FQNEAQ. The CDR3 has 18 residues. The CDR3 sequence: CASSSNRVGRFEGGKLFF. In nucleotides, the CDR3 is TGTGCCAGCAGCTCAAACCGGGTCGGCCGGTTCGAAGGTGGAAAACTGTTTTTT.